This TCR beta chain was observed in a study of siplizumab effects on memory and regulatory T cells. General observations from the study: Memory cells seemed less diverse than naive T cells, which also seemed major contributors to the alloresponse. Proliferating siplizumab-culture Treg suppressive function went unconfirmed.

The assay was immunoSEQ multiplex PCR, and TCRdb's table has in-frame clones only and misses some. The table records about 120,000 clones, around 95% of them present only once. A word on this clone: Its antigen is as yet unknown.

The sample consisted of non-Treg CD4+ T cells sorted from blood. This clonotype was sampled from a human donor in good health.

The CDR3 sequence is CASSDSMGGEQYF. The CDR3 DNA sequence: TGTGCCAGCAGTGACTCGATGGGGGGCGAGCAGTACTTC. J is TRBJ2-7 and V is TRBV6-4; the D gene is possibly TRBD2 (6 bases). Trimming took off 0 bases at V and 6 bases at J, with 9 bases between the two ends. CDR3 length equals 13 residues. CDR1 MRHNA and CDR2 SNTAGT come from the germline V gene.